Presented here are 25 T cell receptor beta chains from one specimen sequenced in a study of cytomegalovirus exposure and HLA in healthy donors. Use of 60 Vbeta and 13 Jbeta primers characterized the PCR. Measured with immunoSEQ multiplex PCR; TCRdb has only the in-frame clones, and not every one. The table has 160,000 or so clones, about 73% seen once. Input material: PBMCs. The receptors were sampled from a woman aged 40 to 55 in good health and CMV-seronegative.

The chain has TRBV28 and TRBJ2-5; D remains unclear. Germline V gives CDR1 MDHEN, CDR2 SYDVKM. The CDR3 extends over 13 amino acids. V was cut by 4 bases and J by 9 bases, with 15 bases left in between. The CDR3 protein is CASSSGAAAAQYF. The CDR3 nucleotides are TGTGCCAGCAGTTCCGGTGCGGCGGCGGCCCAGTACTTC. Full variable domain (remainder filled in from reference TRBV28 and TRBJ2-5): DVKVTQSSRYLVKRTGEKVFLECVQDMDHENMFWYRQDPGLGLRLIYFSYDVKMKEKGDIPEGYSVSREKKERFSLILESASTNQTSMYLCASSSGAAAAQYFGPGTRLLVL.

This rearrangement joins TRBV6-5 to TRBJ2-7; 7 bases map to TRBD1. Germline V CDR1 and CDR2: MNHEY, SVGAGI. This CDR3 spans 12 amino acids. With 6 bases clipped from V and 6 bases from J, the junction kept 5 bases outside the gene matches. Here the CDR3 reads CASRQTGSEQYF. Here the CDR3 DNA reads TGTGCCAGCAGGCAGACAGGGTCCGAGCAGTACTTC.

This chain uses TRBV7-9 with TRBJ1-6; TRBD1 might be the D (5 bases). CDR1 and CDR2 from the germline V gene are SEHNR and FQNEAQ (reference sequence). V lost 6 bases and J 10 bases, leaving 19 bases between the germline ends. CDR3 size: 15 residues. For the CDR3, the DNA is TGTGCCAGCAGACGGACCGGGACTGGTCGGTCACCCCTCCACTTT. Translating it yields CASRRTGTGRSPLHF.

This clone was counted a single time. The rearrangement joins TRBV10-2 to TRBJ2-7; 12 positions match TRBD2. Per the germline V gene, CDR1 is WSHSY and CDR2 is SAAADI. The CDR3 is 16 residues long. Germline trimming cut 2 bases from V and 2 bases from J; bases unmatched to any gene: 4. The CDR3 loop is CASSERLAGGTYEQYF. CDR3 nucleotide sequence: TGCGCCAGCAGTGAGAGGCTAGCGGGGGGGACCTACGAGCAGTACTTC.

The gene calls are TRBV27 and TRBJ1-3, with 11 nucleotides matching TRBD1. Trimming took 5 bases from V and 2 from J; bases not matched to a gene: 5. The length of the CDR3 is 16 residues. The germline CDR1 and CDR2 sequences are MNHEY and SMNVEV (reference sequence). For the CDR3, the DNA is TGTGCCAGCAGTCCCGGACAGGGGGCGCCTGGAAACACCATATATTTT. Its protein is CASSPGQGAPGNTIYF.

This clone was seen only once. The rearrangement joins TRBV27 to TRBJ2-7; possible D gene TRBD1, 6 bases. V was clipped by 4 bases and J by 2 bases, with 9 bases between them. The CDR3 consists of 13 residues. Germline CDR1 and CDR2: MNHEY and SMNVEV (reference sequence). Written as DNA, the CDR3 is TGTGCCAGCAGTTCCGCAGGGGCCTACGAGCAGTACTTC. The encoded protein is CASSSAGAYEQYF.

The V and J genes are TRBV7-9 and TRBJ1-2; the D gene is possibly TRBD1 (6 bases). This CDR3 comprises 14 residues. V dropped 5 bases and J dropped 4 bases, with 14 bases sitting between them. The germline V gene encodes CDR1 SEHNR and CDR2 FQNEAQ (reference sequence). The CDR3 spells CASSEKGGGYGYTF. The CDR3 coding sequence is TGTGCCAGCAGCGAGAAAGGGGGGGGCTATGGCTACACCTTC. Based on the CDR3 plus reference TRBV7-9 and TRBJ1-2, the full variable domain is DTGVSQNPRHKITKRGQNVTFRCDPISEHNRLYWYRQTLGQGPEFLTYFQNEAQLEKSRLLSDRFSAERPKGSFSTLEIQRTEQGDSAMYLCASSEKGGGYGYTFGSGTRLTVV.

The genes are TRBV5-1 and TRBJ1-1; 8 bases align to TRBD1. This CDR3 is 14 amino acids long. From germline, CDR1 is SGHRS and CDR2 YFSETQ. J lost 5 bases, V lost 2 bases, and 5 bases had no gene match. For the CDR3, the DNA is TGCGCCAGCAGCTTAACAGGGGGGAGAACTGAAGCTTTCTTT. Translated, it gives CASSLTGGRTEAFF.

V usage is TRBV6-5 and J usage is TRBJ1-2; the D is unclear. This CDR3 is 14 amino acids long. Trimming removed 2 bases at V and 8 bases at J, with 15 bases between. Germline values: CDR1 MNHEY, CDR2 SVGAGI. The CDR3 bases are TGTGCCAGCAGTTACACGATTGACCGAGGGGGCTACACCTTC. Its protein is CASSYTIDRGGYTF.

The J gene is TRBJ2-3, the V gene TRBV5-1; 8 bases are a match to TRBD2. Per germline, CDR1 SGHRS and CDR2 YFSETQ. The ends lost 4 bases at V and 1 base at J; junction bases unmatched: 2. This CDR3 contains 14 residues. CDR3: CASSPSGRTDTQYF. DNA for the CDR3: TGCGCCAGCAGCCCTAGCGGGCGCACAGATACGCAGTATTTT.

The genes are TRBV10-1 and TRBJ2-7; possibly TRBD2 for D (6 bases). The CDR3 is 15 residues long. The V and J ends lost 10 bases and 0 bases respectively, with 19 bases between them. The germline gives CDR1 WNHNN, CDR2 SYGVQD (reference sequence). The CDR3 DNA reads TGCGCCATTCTAGCGACCGGGACCTGCTCCTACGAGCAGTACTTC. It is translated as CAILATGTCSYEQYF.

The CDR3 nucleotides read TGCGCCAGTAAGGTTTCCGGGGGGGTGAACACCGGGGAGCTGTTTTTT. Translated: CASKVSGGVNTGELFF. The chain uses TRBV4-1 and TRBJ2-2, with TRBD2 identical over 8 bases. With 9 bases clipped from V and 1 base from J, the junction kept 10 bases outside the gene matches. This CDR3 is 16 amino acids long. The germline CDR1 and CDR2 sequences are MGHRA and YSYEKL.

The V and J genes are TRBV6-1 and TRBJ2-3; tentatively, D is TRBD2 (7 bases). V lost 6 bases to trimming and J lost 0 bases, with 13 bases between them. The CDR3 is 15 amino acids. CDR1 is MNHNS, CDR2 SASEGT, per germline. The CDR3 DNA is TGTGCCAGCAGGACGGGGGGCCCCAGCACAGATACGCAGTATTTT. Translated, it gives CASRTGGPSTDTQYF.

This chain uses TRBV6-1 with TRBJ2-3; TRBD2 matches at 7 bases. J was trimmed by 2 bases and V by 4 bases; bases with no gene match: 3. CDR1 is MNHNS and CDR2 is SASEGT in the germline V gene. The CDR3 loop spans 14 amino acids. The CDR3 region has the DNA TGTGCCAGCAGTGGGGGACTACCCACAGATACGCAGTATTTT. This translates into CASSGGLPTDTQYF.

The chain joins TRBV11-3 to TRBJ2-7; 8 nucleotides line up with TRBD1. CDR3 length equals 14 residues. CDR1 and CDR2 from the germline V gene are SGHNT and YENEEA. Trimming cost V 5 bases and J 4 bases; bases outside gene matches: 7. Here the CDR3 reads CASSPGTGEYEQYF. CDR3 coding DNA: TGTGCCAGCAGCCCCGGGACAGGTGAATACGAGCAGTACTTC.

The CDR3 DNA follows: TGTGCCAGCAGTAGGCATGGGGGCCAGACCTACGAGCAGTACTTC. Protein sequence: CASSRHGGQTYEQYF. The chain has TRBV6-1 and TRBJ2-7, with D perhaps matching TRBD1 (6 bases). V lost 5 bases to trimming and J lost 2 bases, with 16 bases between them. In germline, CDR1 is MNHNS, CDR2 SASEGT. The CDR3 spans 15 residues.

The chain joins TRBV11-1 to TRBJ1-1; 8 bases are a match to TRBD1. The CDR3 length is 15 residues. Germline CDR1 and CDR2: SGHAT and FQDESV (reference sequence). The V and J ends lost 4 bases and 5 bases, in that order; junction bases with no gene match: 9. DNA for the CDR3: TGTGCCAGCAGCTCTCCTTGGACAGGGACGACTGAAGCTTTCTTT. This encodes CASSSPWTGTTEAFF.

With respect to this clone: A read error may produce the germline difference seen at one junction end. This rearrangement joins TRBV7-9 to TRBJ1-2; D remains unclear. The germline CDR1 and CDR2 sequences are SEHNR and FQNEAQ (reference sequence). The CDR3 runs 12 residues. The CDR3 region is CSSSTVLYGYTF. Written as DNA, the CDR3 is TGTTCCAGCAGTACAGTGCTCTACGGCTACACCTTC.

The rearrangement uses TRBV10-2 and TRBJ2-5; TRBD2 matches at 10 bases. Germline V gives CDR1 WSHSY, CDR2 SAAADI. This CDR3 spans 15 amino acids. V lost 8 bases and J lost 2; bases outside the gene matches: 8. CDR3 sequence (DNA): TGCGCCAGCGGGTCGGCTAGCGGGGGACAAGAGACCCAGTACTTC. Encoded protein: CASGSASGGQETQYF.

There are a few counts of this clone. V gene TRBV7-8 combines with J gene TRBJ1-5; 7 nucleotides agree with TRBD1. CDR1 is SGHVS and CDR2 is FQNEAQ in the germline V gene. CDR3 length equals 13 residues. The V and J ends lost 3 bases and 6 bases, in that order; junction bases with no gene match: 2. Here the CDR3 reads CASSLTGTQPQHF. The CDR3 DNA is TGTGCCAGCAGCTTGACAGGGACTCAGCCCCAGCATTTT.

The CDR3: CASSLSAGGGDTQYF. The CDR3 nucleotides read TGTGCCAGCAGCTTATCAGCGGGGGGCGGAGATACGCAGTATTTT. The rearrangement joins TRBV11-2 to TRBJ2-3; 9 bases align to TRBD2. After removal of 2 bases from V and 5 bases from J, the junction contained 5 bases not matched to a gene. This CDR3 contains 15 residues. Looked up from germline, CDR1 is SGHAT and CDR2 is FQNNGV.

This clone has just a few counts. The chain combines TRBV30 with TRBJ2-4; TRBD1 might be the D (6 bases). The CDR3 totals 18 residues. Looked up from germline, CDR1 is GTSNPN and CDR2 is SVGIG (reference sequence). V dropped 2 bases and J dropped 0 bases, with 20 bases sitting between them. The CDR3 sequence is CAWSLGRQAHLAKNIQYF. In DNA form, the CDR3 reads TGTGCCTGGAGTTTAGGGAGACAGGCGCACCTAGCCAAAAACATTCAGTACTTC.

A single count supports this clone. This chain connects TRBV7-2 to TRBJ1-4; 8 bases are a match to TRBD1. V was clipped by 5 bases and J by 8 bases; unmatched bases: 7. The CDR3 consists of 14 residues. CDR1 and CDR2 (germline): SGHTA, FQGNSA. CDR3 protein: CASSQQGAGEKLFF. The CDR3 DNA follows: TGTGCCAGCAGCCAGCAGGGGGCAGGCGAAAAACTGTTTTTT. The full variable domain, with the rest looked up from reference TRBV7-2 and TRBJ1-4, is GAGVSQSPSNKVTEKGKDVELRCDPISGHTALYWYRQSLGQGLEFLIYFQGNSAPDKSGLPSDRFSAERTGGSVSTLTIQRTQQEDSAVYLCASSQQGAGEKLFFGSGTQLSVL.

The V call is TRBV2, the J call TRBJ2-5, with D tentatively TRBD1 (6 bases). Trimming removed 4 bases from V and 1 base from J, with 10 bases in between. The CDR3 has 14 amino acids. CDR1 is SNHLY, CDR2 FYNNEI, per germline. This CDR3 is CASSGGTLQETQYF. The CDR3, as DNA: TGTGCCAGCAGTGGAGGGACACTCCAAGAGACCCAGTACTTC.

The V and J genes are TRBV6-1 and TRBJ1-4, with D possibly being TRBD1 (6 bases). The CDR3 has 15 amino acids. CDR1 and CDR2 from the germline V gene are MNHNS and SASEGT. Trimming took off 5 bases at V and 7 bases at J, with 17 bases between the two ends. The CDR3 DNA follows: TGTGCCAGCAGTCCCGCCGGGACACGAGCTGAAAAACTGTTTTTT. It yields the protein CASSPAGTRAEKLFF.